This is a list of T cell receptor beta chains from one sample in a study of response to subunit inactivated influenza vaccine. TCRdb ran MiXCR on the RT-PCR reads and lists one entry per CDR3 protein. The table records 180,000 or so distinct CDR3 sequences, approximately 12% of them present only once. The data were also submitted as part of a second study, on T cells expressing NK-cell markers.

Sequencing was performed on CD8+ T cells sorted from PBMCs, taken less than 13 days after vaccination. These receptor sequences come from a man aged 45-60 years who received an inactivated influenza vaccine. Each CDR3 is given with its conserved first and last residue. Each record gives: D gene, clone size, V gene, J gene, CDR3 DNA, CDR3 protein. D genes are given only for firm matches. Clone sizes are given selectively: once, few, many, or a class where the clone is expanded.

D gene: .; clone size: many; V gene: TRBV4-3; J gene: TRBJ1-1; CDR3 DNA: TGCGCCAGCAGCTACCTATCCAGCACTGAAGCTTTCTTT; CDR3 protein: CASSYLSSTEAFF
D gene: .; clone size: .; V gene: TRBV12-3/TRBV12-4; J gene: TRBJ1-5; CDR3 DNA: TGTGCCAGCAGTTTCGAGGGAAGGAATCAGCCCCAGCATTTT; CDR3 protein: CASSFEGRNQPQHF
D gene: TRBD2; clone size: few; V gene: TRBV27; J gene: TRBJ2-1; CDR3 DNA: TGTGCCAGCAGTGAACTAGCGGGAGGAAGGGATGAGCAGTTCTTC; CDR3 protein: CASSELAGGRDEQFF
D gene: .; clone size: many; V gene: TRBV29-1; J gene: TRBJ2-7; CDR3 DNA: TGCAGCGTTGTTTATGGGGGCAAACCTTACGAGCAGTACTTC; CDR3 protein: CSVVYGGKPYEQYF
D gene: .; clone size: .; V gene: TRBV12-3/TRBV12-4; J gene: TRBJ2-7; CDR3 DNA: TGTGCCAGCAGTTGGGACGGCTCCAACTCCTACGAGCAGTACTTC; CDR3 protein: CASSWDGSNSYEQYF
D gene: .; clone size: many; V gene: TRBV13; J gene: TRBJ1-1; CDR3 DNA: TGTGCCAGCAGGGTTCAGGGGAACACTGAAGCTTTCTTT; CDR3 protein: CASRVQGNTEAFF
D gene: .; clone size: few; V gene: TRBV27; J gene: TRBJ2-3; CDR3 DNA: TGTGCCAGCAGTTTTTCGGGGCCTGACGGCACAGATACGCAGTATTTT; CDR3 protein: CASSFSGPDGTDTQYF
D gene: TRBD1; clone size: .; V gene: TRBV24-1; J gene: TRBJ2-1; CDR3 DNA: TGTGCCACCAGCAGAACGGGACAGGGACTTAGTGAGCAGTTCTTC; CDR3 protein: CATSRTGQGLSEQFF
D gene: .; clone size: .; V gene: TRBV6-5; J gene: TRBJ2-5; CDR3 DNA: TGTGCCAGCAGTTACAGTAGGGGGCAAGAGACCCAGTACTTC; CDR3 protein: CASSYSRGQETQYF
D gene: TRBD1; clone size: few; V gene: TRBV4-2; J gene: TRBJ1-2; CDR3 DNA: TGTGCCAGCAGCCAAGAGGACAGGTCCTATGGCTACACCTTC; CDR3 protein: CASSQEDRSYGYTF
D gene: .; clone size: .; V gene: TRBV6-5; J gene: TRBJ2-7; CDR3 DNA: TGTGCCAGCAGTAGTCGACCCTTCTCCTACGAGCAGTACTTC; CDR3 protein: CASSSRPFSYEQYF
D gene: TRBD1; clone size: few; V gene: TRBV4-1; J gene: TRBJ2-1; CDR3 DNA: TGCGCCAGCAGCTCATATCCCGGGACAGGGTCCCTCAATGAGCAGTTCTTC; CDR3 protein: CASSSYPGTGSLNEQFF
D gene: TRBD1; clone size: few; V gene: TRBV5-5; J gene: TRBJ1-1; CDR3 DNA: TGTGCCAGCCTTTGGGACAGTCTATCTTCTGGGAGAGAAGCTTTCTTT; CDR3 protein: CASLWDSLSSGREAFF
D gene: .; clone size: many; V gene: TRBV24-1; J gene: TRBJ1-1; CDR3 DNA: TGTGCCACCAGTGAAAGCGGGGGCGTTGGGAACACTGAAGCTTTCTTT; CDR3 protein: CATSESGGVGNTEAFF
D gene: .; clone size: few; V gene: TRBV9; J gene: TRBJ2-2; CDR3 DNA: TGTGCCAGCAAACAGGGTTCCGGCGGGGAGCTGTTTTTT; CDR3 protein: CASKQGSGGELFF
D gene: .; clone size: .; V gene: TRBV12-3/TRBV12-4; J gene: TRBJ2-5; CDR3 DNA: TGTGCCAGCAGCACCCCCGGGCCTAGGGGAGAGACCCAGTACTTC; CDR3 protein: CASSTPGPRGETQYF
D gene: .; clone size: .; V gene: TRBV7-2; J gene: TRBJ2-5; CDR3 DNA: TGTGCCAGCAGCACCCGACCGGGGGAGACCCAGTACTTC; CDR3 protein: CASSTRPGETQYF
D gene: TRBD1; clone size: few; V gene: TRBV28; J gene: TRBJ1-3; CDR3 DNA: TGTGCCAGCAGCCCTATCGGGACAGCCTCTGGAAACACCATATATTTT; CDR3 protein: CASSPIGTASGNTIYF
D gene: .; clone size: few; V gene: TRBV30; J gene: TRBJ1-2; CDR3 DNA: TGTGCCTGGAGTGAAGACTATGGCTACACCTTC; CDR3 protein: CAWSEDYGYTF
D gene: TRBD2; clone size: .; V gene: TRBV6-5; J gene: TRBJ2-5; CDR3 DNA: TGTGCCAGCAACTACTTAGCGGGACCGTACCAAGAGACCCAGTACTTC; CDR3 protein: CASNYLAGPYQETQYF
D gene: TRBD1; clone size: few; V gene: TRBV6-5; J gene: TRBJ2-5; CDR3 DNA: TGTGCCAGCAGTACAACAGGGGGGACCCAGTACTTC; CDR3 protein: CASSTTGGTQYF
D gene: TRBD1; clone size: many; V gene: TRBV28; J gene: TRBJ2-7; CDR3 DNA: TGTGCCAGCAGTTATCATGGGGGGACAGGGGACACCTACGAGCAGTACTTC; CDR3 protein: CASSYHGGTGDTYEQYF
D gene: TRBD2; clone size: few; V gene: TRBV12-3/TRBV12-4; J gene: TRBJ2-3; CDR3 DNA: TGTGCCAGCAGGGGGGAGGGACTAGCAGGGCACACAGATACGCAGTATTTT; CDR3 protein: CASRGEGLAGHTDTQYF
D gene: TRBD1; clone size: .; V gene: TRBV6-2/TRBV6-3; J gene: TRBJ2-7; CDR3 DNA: TGTGCCAGCACCGGGTGGGACAGCACCTACGAGCAGTACTTC; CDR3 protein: CASTGWDSTYEQYF
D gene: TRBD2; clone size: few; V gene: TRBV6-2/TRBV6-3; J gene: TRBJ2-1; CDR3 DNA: TGTGCCAGCAGTGGGGGACTAGCGGGGGGATATGAGCAGTTCTTC; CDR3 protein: CASSGGLAGGYEQFF
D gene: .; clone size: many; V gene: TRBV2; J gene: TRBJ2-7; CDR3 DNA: TGTGCCAGCAGTGCGGGCTTCCAGACCGAGCAGTACTTC; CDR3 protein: CASSAGFQTEQYF
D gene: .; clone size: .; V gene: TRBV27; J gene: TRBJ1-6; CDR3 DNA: TGTGCCAGCAGTTTAAGGGGTTTCGGTTCACCCCTCCACTTT; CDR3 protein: CASSLRGFGSPLHF
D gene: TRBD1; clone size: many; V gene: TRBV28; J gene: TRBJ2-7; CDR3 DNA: TGTGCCAGCAGTCTCACGAAATCCATGGGACAGTCCTACGAGCAGTACTTC; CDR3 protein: CASSLTKSMGQSYEQYF
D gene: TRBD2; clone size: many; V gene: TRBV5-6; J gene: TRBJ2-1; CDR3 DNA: TGTGCCAGCCGACTAGCGAGCTACAATGAGCAGTTCTTC; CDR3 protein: CASRLASYNEQFF
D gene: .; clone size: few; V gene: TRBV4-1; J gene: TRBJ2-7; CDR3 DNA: TGCGCCAGCAGCCAAGTCCCCGGTGCAAAATCCTACGAGCAGTACTTC; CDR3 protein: CASSQVPGAKSYEQYF
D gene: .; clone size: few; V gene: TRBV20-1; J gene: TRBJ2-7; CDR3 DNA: TGCAGTGCTAGAGGGGTAGACTCCTACGAGCAGTACTTC; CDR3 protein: CSARGVDSYEQYF
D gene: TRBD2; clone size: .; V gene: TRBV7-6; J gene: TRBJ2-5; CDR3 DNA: TGTGCCAGCAGCTTAACTAGCGGGCCGGCGGAGACCCAGTACTTC; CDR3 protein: CASSLTSGPAETQYF
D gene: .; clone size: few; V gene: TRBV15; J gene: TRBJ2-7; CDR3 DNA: TGTGCCACCAGTGGAGACAGCTCCTACGAGCAGTACTTC; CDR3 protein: CATSGDSSYEQYF
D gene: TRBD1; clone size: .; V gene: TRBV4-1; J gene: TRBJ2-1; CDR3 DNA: TGCGCCAGCAGCCATGCCGGGACAGAGAATGAGCAGTTCTTC; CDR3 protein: CASSHAGTENEQFF
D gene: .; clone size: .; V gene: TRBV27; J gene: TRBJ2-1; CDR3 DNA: TGTGCCAGCAGTTTTCCTGGCAATGAGCAGTTCTTC; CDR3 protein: CASSFPGNEQFF
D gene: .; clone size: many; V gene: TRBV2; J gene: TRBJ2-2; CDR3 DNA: TGTGCCAGCAGGGGGATGCCCGGGGAGCTGTTTTTT; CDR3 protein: CASRGMPGELFF
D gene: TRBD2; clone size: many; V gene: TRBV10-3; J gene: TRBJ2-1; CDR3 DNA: TGTGCCATCAGTGGACTAGCGGCACCCTACAATGAGCAGTTCTTC; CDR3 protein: CAISGLAAPYNEQFF
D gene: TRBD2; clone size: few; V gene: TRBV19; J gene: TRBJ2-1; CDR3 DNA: TGTGCCAGTAGTATACTAGCGGACTACAATGAGCAGTTCTTC; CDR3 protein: CASSILADYNEQFF
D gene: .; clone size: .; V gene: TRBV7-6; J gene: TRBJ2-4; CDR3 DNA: TGTGCCAGCACCTTAGGAAAGAGGAGGTCCAAAAACATTCAGTACTTC; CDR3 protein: CASTLGKRRSKNIQYF
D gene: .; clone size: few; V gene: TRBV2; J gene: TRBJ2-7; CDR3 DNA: TGTGCCAGCAGGGGCGGCCCGTCCTACGAGCAGTACTTC; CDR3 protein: CASRGGPSYEQYF
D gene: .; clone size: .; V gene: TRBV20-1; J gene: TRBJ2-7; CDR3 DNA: TGCAGTGCTAGTGAGACAATTCGCACCTACGAGCAGTACTTC; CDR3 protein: CSASETIRTYEQYF
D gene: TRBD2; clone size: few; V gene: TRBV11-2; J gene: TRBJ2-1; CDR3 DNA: TGTGCCAGTAGAGCGGGAGGGCCGGGCAATGAGCAGTTCTTC; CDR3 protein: CASRAGGPGNEQFF
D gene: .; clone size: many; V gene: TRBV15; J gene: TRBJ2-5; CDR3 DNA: TGTGCCACCAGCAAAGCTAGGCAGGGGGGGGGAGAGACCCAGTACTTC; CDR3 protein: CATSKARQGGGETQYF
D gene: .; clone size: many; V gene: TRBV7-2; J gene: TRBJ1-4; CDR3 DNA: TGTGCCAGCGCCGGGGGATTAAATGAAAAACTGTTTTTT; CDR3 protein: CASAGGLNEKLFF
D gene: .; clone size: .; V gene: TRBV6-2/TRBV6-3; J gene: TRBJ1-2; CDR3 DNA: TGTGCCAGCAGCCTGGACACGGCAAATGAGGGCTACACCTTC; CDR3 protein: CASSLDTANEGYTF
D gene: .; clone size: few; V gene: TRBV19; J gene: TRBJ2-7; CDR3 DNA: TGTGCCAGTAGTATCTGGACGGGAAGCTCCTACGAGCAGTACTTC; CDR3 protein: CASSIWTGSSYEQYF
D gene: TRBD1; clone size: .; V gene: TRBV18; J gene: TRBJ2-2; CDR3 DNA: TGTGCCAGCTCACCCCCCGCAGGGGGTCCGAACACCGGGGAGCTGTTTTTT; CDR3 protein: CASSPPAGGPNTGELFF
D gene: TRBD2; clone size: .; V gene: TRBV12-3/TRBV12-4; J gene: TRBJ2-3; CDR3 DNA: TGTGCCAGCAGTTTTGCCGGACTAGCGTTTTCGGGCACAGATACGCAGTATTTT; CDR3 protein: CASSFAGLAFSGTDTQYF